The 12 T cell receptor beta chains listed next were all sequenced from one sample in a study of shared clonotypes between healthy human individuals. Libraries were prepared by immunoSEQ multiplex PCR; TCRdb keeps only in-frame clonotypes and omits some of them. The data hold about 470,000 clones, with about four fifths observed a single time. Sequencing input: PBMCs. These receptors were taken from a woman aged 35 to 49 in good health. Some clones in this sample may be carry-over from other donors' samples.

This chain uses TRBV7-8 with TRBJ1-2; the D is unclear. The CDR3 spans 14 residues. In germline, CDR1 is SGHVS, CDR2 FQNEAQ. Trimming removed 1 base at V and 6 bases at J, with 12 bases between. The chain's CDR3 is CASSLGWGRDGYTF. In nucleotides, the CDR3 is TGTGCCAGCAGCTTAGGATGGGGTAGGGATGGCTACACCTTC.

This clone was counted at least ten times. The CDR3 DNA follows: TGCGCCAGCAGCCAAGTCGGGTGGGGCGACCGCTACGAGCAGTACTTC. Its translation is CASSQVGWGDRYEQYF. The gene calls are TRBV4-3 and TRBJ2-7, with D perhaps matching TRBD1 (5 bases). Trimming cost V 1 base and J 3 bases, with 16 bases left between them. CDR1 LGHNA and CDR2 YSLEER come from the germline V gene. CDR3 length: 16 amino acids.

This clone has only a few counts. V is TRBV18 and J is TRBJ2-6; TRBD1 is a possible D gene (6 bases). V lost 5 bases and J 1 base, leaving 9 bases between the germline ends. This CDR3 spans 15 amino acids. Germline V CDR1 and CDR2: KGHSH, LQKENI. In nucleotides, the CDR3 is TGTGCCAGCTCATTCACAGGGTCTGGGGCCAACGTCCTGACTTTC. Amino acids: CASSFTGSGANVLTF. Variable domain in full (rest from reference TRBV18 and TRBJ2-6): NAGVMQNPRHLVRRRGQEARLRCSPMKGHSHVYWYRQLPEEGLKFMVYLQKENIIDESGMPKERFSAEFPKEGPSILRIQQVVRGDSAAYFCASSFTGSGANVLTFGAGSRLTVL.

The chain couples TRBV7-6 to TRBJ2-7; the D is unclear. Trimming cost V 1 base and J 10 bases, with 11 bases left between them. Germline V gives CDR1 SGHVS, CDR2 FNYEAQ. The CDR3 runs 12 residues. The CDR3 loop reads CASSLGPNAQYF. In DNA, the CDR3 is TGTGCCAGCAGCTTAGGGCCCAACGCCCAGTACTTC.

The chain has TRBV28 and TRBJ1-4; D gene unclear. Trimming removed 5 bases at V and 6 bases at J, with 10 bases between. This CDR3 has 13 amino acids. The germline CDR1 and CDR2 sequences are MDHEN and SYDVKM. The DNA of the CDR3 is TGTGCCAGCAGTAGGGCTATGGATGAAAAACTGTTTTTT. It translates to CASSRAMDEKLFF.

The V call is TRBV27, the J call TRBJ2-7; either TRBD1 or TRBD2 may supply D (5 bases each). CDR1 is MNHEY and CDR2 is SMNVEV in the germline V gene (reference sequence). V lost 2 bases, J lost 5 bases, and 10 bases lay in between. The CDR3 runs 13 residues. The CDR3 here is CASSLRGRNEQYF. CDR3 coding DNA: TGTGCCAGCAGTTTAAGGGGACGGAACGAGCAGTACTTC.

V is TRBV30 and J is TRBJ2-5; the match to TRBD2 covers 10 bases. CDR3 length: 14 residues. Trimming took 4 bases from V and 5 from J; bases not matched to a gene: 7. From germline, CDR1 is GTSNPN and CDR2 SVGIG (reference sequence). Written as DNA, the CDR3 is TGTGCCTGGACTAGCGGGAGCATCCGGGAGACCCAGTACTTC. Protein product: CAWTSGSIRETQYF.

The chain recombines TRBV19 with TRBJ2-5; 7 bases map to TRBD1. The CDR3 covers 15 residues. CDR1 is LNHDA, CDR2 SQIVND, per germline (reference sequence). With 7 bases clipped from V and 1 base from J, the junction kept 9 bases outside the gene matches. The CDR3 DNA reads TGTGCCAGTACCCGGACAGGCAATTTCCAAGAGACCCAGTACTTC. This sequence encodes CASTRTGNFQETQYF.

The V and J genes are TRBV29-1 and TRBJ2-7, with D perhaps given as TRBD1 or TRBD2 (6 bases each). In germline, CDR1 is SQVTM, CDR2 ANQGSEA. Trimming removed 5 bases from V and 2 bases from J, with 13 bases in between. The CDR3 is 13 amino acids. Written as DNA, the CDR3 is TGCAGCGTTCGCGGGACACTCACCTACGAGCAGTACTTC. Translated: CSVRGTLTYEQYF.

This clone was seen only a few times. The CDR3 nucleotides are TGTGCCAGCAGCTTTGATCCACAGTCCTACGAGCAGTACTTC. Amino acid sequence: CASSFDPQSYEQYF. The chain joins TRBV12-1 to TRBJ2-7; the DNA was not compared with TRBD1, the D call given in the table. TRBV12-1 is a known pseudogene. The CDR3 runs to 14 residues.

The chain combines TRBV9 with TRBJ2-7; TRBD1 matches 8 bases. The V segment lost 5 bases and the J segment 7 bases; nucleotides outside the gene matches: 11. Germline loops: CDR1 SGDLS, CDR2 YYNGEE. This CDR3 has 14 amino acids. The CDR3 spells CASSPRTGPGEQYF. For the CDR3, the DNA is TGTGCCAGCAGTCCTAGGACAGGGCCGGGGGAGCAGTACTTC.

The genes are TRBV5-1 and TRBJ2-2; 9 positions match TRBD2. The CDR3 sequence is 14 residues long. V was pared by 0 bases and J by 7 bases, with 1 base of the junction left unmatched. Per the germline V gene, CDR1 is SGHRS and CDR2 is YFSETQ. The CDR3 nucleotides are TGCGCCAGCAGCTTGGGACTAGCGGTCGGGGAGCTGTTTTTT. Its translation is CASSLGLAVGELFF.